A selection of T cell receptor beta chains follows, all from one sample in a study of T cells after yellow fever vaccination. TCRdb re-analysed the 5' RACE reads in MiXCR, keeping a single row per CDR3 protein. This repertoire shows 200,000 to 300,000 distinct CDR3 sequences, roughly 13% found once; its top ten account for approximately 0.49%. This material consisted of CD4+ T cells sorted from PBMCs, taken 45 days after the yellow fever booster vaccination. These receptors all stem from a man aged 25 to 45 who received the YFV17D yellow fever vaccine. The CDR3 runs from the conserved cysteine through the conserved F or W. Fields, in order: CDR3 protein, CDR3 DNA, clone size, J gene, V gene, D gene. A D gene is named only where the DNA matches it firmly. The listing skips clone size in some rows; elsewhere it reads once, few, many or a size class.

CDR3aa: CAVKEFAGTDTQYF
CDR3nt: TGTGCCGTCAAGGAATTTGCTGGCACAGATACGCAGTATTTT
abundance: -
j_gene: TRBJ2-3
v_gene: TRBV12-3/TRBV12-4
d_gene: -

CDR3aa: CASSPRPGQTYEQYF
CDR3nt: TGTGCCAGCAGCCCGAGACCGGGACAGACCTACGAGCAGTACTTC
abundance: many
j_gene: TRBJ2-7
v_gene: TRBV9
d_gene: TRBD1

CDR3aa: CASSASASTDTQYF
CDR3nt: TGTGCCAGCAGCGCAAGCGCTAGCACAGATACGCAGTATTTT
abundance: many
j_gene: TRBJ2-3
v_gene: TRBV7-3
d_gene: -

CDR3aa: CASSLEASGPYNEQFF
CDR3nt: TGTGCCAGCAGCTTAGAGGCTAGCGGGCCATACAATGAGCAGTTCTTC
abundance: -
j_gene: TRBJ2-1
v_gene: TRBV11-2
d_gene: TRBD2

CDR3aa: CASSQEREAYNEQFF
CDR3nt: TGCGCCAGCAGCCAAGAGAGGGAGGCCTACAATGAGCAGTTCTTC
abundance: few
j_gene: TRBJ2-1
v_gene: TRBV4-3
d_gene: -

CDR3aa: CASSNGLAEKTDTQYF
CDR3nt: TGCGCCAGCAGCAACGGACTAGCGGAGAAAACAGATACGCAGTATTTT
abundance: -
j_gene: TRBJ2-3
v_gene: TRBV5-1
d_gene: TRBD2

CDR3aa: CSVVQGANTGELFF
CDR3nt: TGCAGCGTTGTCCAGGGGGCAAACACCGGGGAGCTGTTTTTT
abundance: -
j_gene: TRBJ2-2
v_gene: TRBV29-1
d_gene: TRBD1

CDR3aa: CASSFEGLVGGELFF
CDR3nt: TGTGCCAGCAGTTTTGAGGGACTAGTGGGCGGGGAGCTGTTTTTT
abundance: -
j_gene: TRBJ2-2
v_gene: TRBV27
d_gene: TRBD2

CDR3aa: CASSPAPNTEAFF
CDR3nt: TGTGCCAGCAGCCCCGCACCGAACACTGAAGCTTTCTTT
abundance: few
j_gene: TRBJ1-1
v_gene: TRBV12-3/TRBV12-4
d_gene: -

CDR3aa: CASSLGTSGSGEQFF
CDR3nt: TGTGCCAGCAGCCTAGGGACTAGCGGATCGGGTGAGCAGTTCTTC
abundance: -
j_gene: TRBJ2-1
v_gene: TRBV7-6
d_gene: TRBD2

CDR3aa: CSARDLRGLEEKLFF
CDR3nt: TGCAGTGCTAGAGATCTGCGGGGGCTGGAGGAAAAACTGTTTTTT
abundance: -
j_gene: TRBJ1-4
v_gene: TRBV20-1
d_gene: -

CDR3aa: CSASRLSTETQPQHF
CDR3nt: TGCAGTGCTAGTCGGTTGTCCACTGAGACTCAGCCCCAGCATTTT
abundance: -
j_gene: TRBJ1-5
v_gene: TRBV20-1
d_gene: -

CDR3aa: CASSTDRVHQPQHF
CDR3nt: TGTGCCAGCAGTACGGACAGGGTGCATCAGCCCCAGCATTTT
abundance: -
j_gene: TRBJ1-5
v_gene: TRBV12-3/TRBV12-4
d_gene: TRBD1

CDR3aa: CASMGLAGSYNEQFF
CDR3nt: TGCGCCAGCATGGGACTAGCGGGTTCCTACAATGAGCAGTTCTTC
abundance: many
j_gene: TRBJ2-1
v_gene: TRBV10-2
d_gene: TRBD2

CDR3aa: CASSLVAGGLETQYF
CDR3nt: TGTGCCAGCAGCTTAGTGGCGGGAGGGCTAGAGACCCAGTACTTC
abundance: few
j_gene: TRBJ2-5
v_gene: TRBV7-2
d_gene: TRBD2

CDR3aa: CASRKSGRSTDTQYF
CDR3nt: TGTGCCAGCAGGAAATCAGGGAGGAGTACAGATACGCAGTATTTT
abundance: -
j_gene: TRBJ2-3
v_gene: TRBV9
d_gene: -

CDR3aa: CASRSRDSVETQYF
CDR3nt: TGTGCCAGCAGGTCGCGGGACTCTGTTGAGACCCAGTACTTC
abundance: few
j_gene: TRBJ2-5
v_gene: TRBV7-9
d_gene: -

CDR3aa: CASSLDGGQRYF
CDR3nt: TGCGCCAGCAGCCTAGACGGCGGGCAGCGGTACTTC
abundance: many
j_gene: TRBJ2-7
v_gene: TRBV5-1
d_gene: -